This T cell receptor (beta chain) emerged from a study of T cell responses to AZD1222 COVID-19 vaccine. The study, taken as a whole, reports: Just six people given AZD1222 tested seropositive at baseline. When two AZD1222 doses had been given, Spike-specific TCR breadth and depth rose. Donors, mostly white British, included more females; clonal diversity was possibly underestimated. Spike was spanned by vaccine-associated CD4 TCRs, with dominance at 160-218 and 743-854.

As for this clone: The antigen is not known.

The repertoire was sequenced with immunoSEQ multiplex PCR; TCRdb's copy has only in-frame clones and lacks some. The sample lists about 97,000 clones, around nine tenths occurring once. Specimen: peripheral blood, collected on day 0 of AZD1222 vaccination. This clonotype originated in an adult in good health.

CDR3 in DNA: TGTGCCACCAGTGATGGCGGGGCTGGAGGCAATCAGCCCCAGCATTTT. As protein: CATSDGGAGGNQPQHF. J is TRBJ1-5 and V is TRBV24-1; TRBD1 is a possible D gene (5 bases). Trimming took 3 bases from V and 2 from J, leaving 13 bases between them. CDR1 and CDR2 from the germline V gene are KGHDR and SFDVKD. The CDR3 totals 16 residues.